This TCR beta chain was profiled in a study of vaccination and CD4 T cells after COVID-19. The Oncomine TCR Beta short-read assay was applied to DNA of cultured CD4+ T cells. Genomic DNA was drawn out of CD4+ T cells grown in culture. TCRdb reprocessed the PCR reads via MiXCR and lists one record per CDR3 protein. The sample lists about 15,000 distinct CDR3 sequences; nearly 35% were seen once. To note about this clonotype: Its matching antigen is unknown.

J was trimmed by 7 bases and V by 6 bases; bases with no gene match: 9. This CDR3 spans 14 amino acids. Germline-derived CDR1 and CDR2 are MDHEN and SYDVKM. Sample treatment: approximately nine-day PBMC culture with coronavirus spike peptide pools or control peptides (ViraFEST assay). The sample taken for sequencing was cultured CD4+ T cells from blood. The TCR sequence derives from a human donor with COVID-19. The genes are TRBV28 and TRBJ2-7; 10 nucleotides match TRBD2. The CDR3 nucleotides are TGTGCCAGCAGAAGCGGGGGGGCCCGGGGGGAGCAGTACTTC. It is translated as CASRSGGARGEQYF. Full variable domain (remainder filled in from reference TRBV28 and TRBJ2-7): DVKVTQSSRYLVKRTGEKVFLECVQDMDHENMFWYRQDPGLGLRLIYFSYDVKMKEKGDIPEGYSVSREKKERFSLILESASTNQTSMYLCASRSGGARGEQYFGPGTRLTVT.